Sequencing of this TCR beta chain was carried out in a study of T cell repertoires in cytomegalovirus infection. Turning to the study itself: In public TCR beta signatures, there were indications of both CMV infection and matching HLA type. Regarding the study as a whole: Clonotype analysis showed dominance of the ex vivo response by HLA-C-restricted CMV-specific TCR beta clonotypes. Using cumulative public TCR beta family frequency, the authors identified those who carried CMV together with the relevant HLA.

Many counts were recorded for this clonotype. Its antigen is currently unknown. Germline V lookup: CDR1 MDHEN, CDR2 SYDVKM. This CDR3 spans 15 amino acids. V lost 5 bases, J lost 4 bases, and 7 bases stayed unmatched. One entry per CDR3 protein results from TCRdb running MiXCR on the reads. The sample has about 180,000 distinct CDR3 sequences; approximately 15% are singletons. The sequence came from a human donor in good health (CMV status not recorded). Some clones in this sample may be carry-over from other donors' samples. Sequenced sample: PBMCs. The chain carries TRBV28 and TRBJ1-1, with TRBD1 matching 10 bases. DNA for the CDR3: TGTGCCAGCAGTCCGCGACAGGGGGCCAGCACTGAAGCTTTCTTT. Amino acids: CASSPRQGASTEAFF.